This T cell receptor (beta chain) was sequenced during a study of OX40 agonist ivuxolimab in advanced cancers. Study-level information: The patients got ivuxolimab, which is an agonistic anti-OX40 (CD134) antibody. Of mixed ages from about 23 to 85 and averaging approximately 60 years, the group was almost 85% male.

Only in-frame clones appear in the TCRdb table, and some are missing; sequencing was by immunoSEQ multiplex PCR. The sample has under 85,000 clones; 85% to 95% are singletons. Autoimmune disease history or systemic immunosuppression barred patients. The sequenced sample was CD4+ or CD8+ T cells sorted from blood, obtained in a trial of the OX40 agonist ivuxolimab. This TCR was recovered from an adult with an advanced solid tumor such as melanoma, head and neck, liver or kidney cancer.

The CDR3 region has the DNA TGTGCCAGCAGCGACCCTGCTAGGCAGGTCAAAAACATTCAGTACTTC. It translates to CASSDPARQVKNIQYF. The chain is built from TRBV7-2 and TRBJ2-4; D gene uncertain. Germline assignment: CDR1 SGHTA and CDR2 FQGNSA. Trimming stripped 5 bases from V and 3 bases from J, with 17 bases between. This CDR3 is built from 16 residues.